The clone carrying this T cell receptor (beta chain) was observed a few times. This record belongs to a study of blood T cell repertoires in COVID-19. The authors' processing: How many nucleated cells were present was estimated from reference gene primer amplification. Clones were read by immunoSEQ multiplex PCR, and TCRdb kept only the in-frame ones, dropping some. V, J and clone size reflect that table, while D and trimming were determined from the DNA. The table has about 67,000 clones, 75% to 90% seen once; the top ten hold around 5%. V lost 5 bases, J lost 5 bases, and 9 bases lay in between. The CDR3 is made up of 12 amino acids.

The sequencing sample was made of peripheral blood. The clonotype comes from a man aged 50 to 60 with active COVID-19. The genes are TRBV12-3 or TRBV12-4 and TRBJ1-2; possible D gene TRBD1, 5 bases. CDR3 loop: CASSPTGYGYTF. In DNA form, the CDR3 reads TGTGCCAGCAGTCCTACAGGTTATGGCTACACCTTC.